Included here is one TCR beta chain sequence, with context. Its antigen is unknown. After re-calling the 5' RACE reads, TCRdb lists one entry per CDR3 protein, DNA absent. Across approximately 400,000 distinct CDR3 sequences, the top ten clones capture about 2.3% of the sample. The CDR3 consists of 13 residues. One blood sample of about 2.3 ml was taken from each donor. Whole blood, unsorted for T cells, was the source of total RNA. This record comes from a study of monozygotic twins with inflammatory bowel disease. General observations from the study: T cell subtypes were not distinguishable in this analysis. The results supported no single strong signal or clonotype associated with IBD.

The rearrangement links TRBV12-3 or TRBV12-4 to TRBJ2-7; the TRBD2 assignment by TCRdb is unverifiable without DNA. The source is a human donor with ulcerative colitis or Crohn's disease, or a healthy co-twin of an affected twin (not recorded which). Sequencing input: blood. CDR3 loop: CASSLSSGNEQYF.